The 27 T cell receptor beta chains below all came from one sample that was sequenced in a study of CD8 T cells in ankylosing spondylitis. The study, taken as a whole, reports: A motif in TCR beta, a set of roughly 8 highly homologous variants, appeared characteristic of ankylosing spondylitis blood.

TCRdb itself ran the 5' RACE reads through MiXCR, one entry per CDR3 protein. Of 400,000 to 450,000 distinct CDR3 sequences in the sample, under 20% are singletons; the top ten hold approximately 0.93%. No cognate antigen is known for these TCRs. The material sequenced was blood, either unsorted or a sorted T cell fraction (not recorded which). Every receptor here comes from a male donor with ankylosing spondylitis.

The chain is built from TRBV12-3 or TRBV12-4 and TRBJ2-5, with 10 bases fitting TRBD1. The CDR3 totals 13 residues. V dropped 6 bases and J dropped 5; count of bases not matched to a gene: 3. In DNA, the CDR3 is TGTGCCAGCAGACAGGACAGGGGGGAGACCCAGTACTTC. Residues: CASRQDRGETQYF.

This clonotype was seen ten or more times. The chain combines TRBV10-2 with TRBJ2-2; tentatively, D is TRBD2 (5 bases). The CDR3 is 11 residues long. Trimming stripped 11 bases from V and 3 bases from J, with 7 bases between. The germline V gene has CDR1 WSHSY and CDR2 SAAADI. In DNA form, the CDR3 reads TGCGCCTCGAGGGACACCGGGGAGCTGTTTTTT. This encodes CASRDTGELFF.

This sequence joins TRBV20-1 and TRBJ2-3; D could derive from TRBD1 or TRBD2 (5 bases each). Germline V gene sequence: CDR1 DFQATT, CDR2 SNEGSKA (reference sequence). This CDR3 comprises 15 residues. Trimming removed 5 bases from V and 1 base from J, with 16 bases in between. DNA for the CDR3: TGCAGTGCTCAGAGGGGCTCAACCCGCACAGATACGCAGTATTTT. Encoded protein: CSAQRGSTRTDTQYF.

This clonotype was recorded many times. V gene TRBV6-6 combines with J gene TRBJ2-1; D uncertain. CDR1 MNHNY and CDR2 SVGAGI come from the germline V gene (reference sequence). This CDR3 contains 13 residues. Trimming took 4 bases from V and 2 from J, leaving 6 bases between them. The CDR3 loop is CASSSDAYNEQFF. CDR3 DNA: TGTGCCAGCAGTTCCGATGCCTACAATGAGCAGTTCTTC.

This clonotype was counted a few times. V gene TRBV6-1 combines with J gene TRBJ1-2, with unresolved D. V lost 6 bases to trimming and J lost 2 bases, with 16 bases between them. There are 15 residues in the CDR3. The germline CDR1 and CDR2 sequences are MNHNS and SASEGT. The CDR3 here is CASSFRWQENYGYTF. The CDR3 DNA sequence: TGTGCCAGCAGCTTCCGCTGGCAGGAGAACTATGGCTACACCTTC.

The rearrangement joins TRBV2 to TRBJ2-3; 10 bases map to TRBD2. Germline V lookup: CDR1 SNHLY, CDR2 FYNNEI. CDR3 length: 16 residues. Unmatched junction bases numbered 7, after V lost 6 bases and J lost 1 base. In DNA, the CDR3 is TGTGCCAGCAGCGACGCTAGCGGGAGTGGCACAGATACGCAGTATTTT. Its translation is CASSDASGSGTDTQYF.

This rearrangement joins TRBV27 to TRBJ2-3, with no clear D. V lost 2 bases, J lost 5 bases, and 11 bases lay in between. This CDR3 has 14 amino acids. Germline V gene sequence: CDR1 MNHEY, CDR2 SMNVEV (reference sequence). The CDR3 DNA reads TGTGCCAGCAGTTTACGCGCCCCCTTAGATACGCAGTATTTT. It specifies CASSLRAPLDTQYF.

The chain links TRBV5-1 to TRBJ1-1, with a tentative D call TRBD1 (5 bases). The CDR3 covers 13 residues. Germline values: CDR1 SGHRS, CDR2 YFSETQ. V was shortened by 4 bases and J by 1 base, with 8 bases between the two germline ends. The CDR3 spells CASSADRNTEAFF. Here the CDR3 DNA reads TGCGCCAGCAGCGCTGACAGGAACACTGAAGCTTTCTTT.

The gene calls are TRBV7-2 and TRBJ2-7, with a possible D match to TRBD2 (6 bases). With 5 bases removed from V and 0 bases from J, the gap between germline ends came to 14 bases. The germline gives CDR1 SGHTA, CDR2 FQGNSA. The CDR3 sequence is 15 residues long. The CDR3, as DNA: TGTGCCAGCAGCGCCCGCGGGGTTAGCTCCTACGAGCAGTACTTC. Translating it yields CASSARGVSSYEQYF.

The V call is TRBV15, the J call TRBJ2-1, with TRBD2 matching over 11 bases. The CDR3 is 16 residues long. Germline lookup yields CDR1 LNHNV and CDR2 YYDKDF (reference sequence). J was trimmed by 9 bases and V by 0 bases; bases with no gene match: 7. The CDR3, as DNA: TGTGCCACCAGCAGAGATATAGCGGGGGGGCGGGGTGAGCAGTTCTTC. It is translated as CATSRDIAGGRGEQFF.

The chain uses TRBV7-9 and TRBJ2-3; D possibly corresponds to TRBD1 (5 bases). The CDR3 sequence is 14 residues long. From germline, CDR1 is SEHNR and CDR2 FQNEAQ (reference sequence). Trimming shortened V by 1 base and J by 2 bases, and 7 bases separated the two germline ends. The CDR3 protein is CASSLVQATDTQYF. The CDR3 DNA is TGTGCCAGCAGCTTAGTACAGGCCACAGATACGCAGTATTTT.

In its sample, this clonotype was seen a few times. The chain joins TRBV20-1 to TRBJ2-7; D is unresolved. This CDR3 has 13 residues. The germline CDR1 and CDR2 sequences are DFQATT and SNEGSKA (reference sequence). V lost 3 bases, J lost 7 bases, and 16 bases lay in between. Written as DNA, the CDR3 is TGCAGTGCTAGTGAAGGTGGGCTTGGGGAGCAGTACTTC. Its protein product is CSASEGGLGEQYF.

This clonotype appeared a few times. CDR3 loop: CASSYSPMAADLFDEQYF. DNA for the CDR3: TGTGCCAGCAGTTACTCGCCCATGGCCGCAGATTTATTCGACGAGCAGTACTTC. This chain uses TRBV6-5 with TRBJ2-7, with no clear D. The V end lost 0 bases, the J end lost 5 bases, and 23 bases lay between the germline ends. CDR3 size: 18 residues. Germline V gene sequence: CDR1 MNHEY, CDR2 SVGAGI.

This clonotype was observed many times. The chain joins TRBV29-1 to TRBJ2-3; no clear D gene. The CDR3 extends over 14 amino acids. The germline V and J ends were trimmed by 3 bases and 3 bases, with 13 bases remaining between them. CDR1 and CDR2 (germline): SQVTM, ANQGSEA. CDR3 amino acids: CSVEVGPRTDTQYF. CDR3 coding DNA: TGCAGCGTTGAGGTCGGCCCCCGAACAGATACGCAGTATTTT.

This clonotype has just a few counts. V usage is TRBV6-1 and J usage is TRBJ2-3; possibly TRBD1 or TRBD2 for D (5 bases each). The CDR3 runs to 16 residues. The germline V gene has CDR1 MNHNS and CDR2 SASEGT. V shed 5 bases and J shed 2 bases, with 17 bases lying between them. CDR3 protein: CASSQRTSGLTDTQYF. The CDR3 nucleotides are TGTGCCAGCAGTCAACGGACAAGCGGACTCACAGATACGCAGTATTTT.

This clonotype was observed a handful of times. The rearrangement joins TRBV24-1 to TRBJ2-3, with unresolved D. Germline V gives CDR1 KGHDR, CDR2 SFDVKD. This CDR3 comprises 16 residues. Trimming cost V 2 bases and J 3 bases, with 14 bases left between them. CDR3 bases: TGTGCCACCAGTGATTCAACCACTTCTAGAACAGATACGCAGTATTTT. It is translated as CATSDSTTSRTDTQYF.

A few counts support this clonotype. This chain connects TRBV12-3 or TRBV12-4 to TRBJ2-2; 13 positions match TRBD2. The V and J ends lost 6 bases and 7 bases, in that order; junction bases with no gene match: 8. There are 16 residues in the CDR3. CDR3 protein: CASSPGLAGAGGELFF. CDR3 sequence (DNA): TGTGCCAGCAGCCCCGGACTAGCGGGAGCGGGCGGGGAGCTGTTTTTT.

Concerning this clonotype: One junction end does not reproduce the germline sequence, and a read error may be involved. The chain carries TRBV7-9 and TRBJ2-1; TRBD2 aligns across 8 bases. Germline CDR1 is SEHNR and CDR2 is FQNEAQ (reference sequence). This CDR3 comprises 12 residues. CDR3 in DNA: TGTGCCAGCATCAGTAGCGGGACGACGAGTAAGTTC. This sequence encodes CASISSGTTSKF.

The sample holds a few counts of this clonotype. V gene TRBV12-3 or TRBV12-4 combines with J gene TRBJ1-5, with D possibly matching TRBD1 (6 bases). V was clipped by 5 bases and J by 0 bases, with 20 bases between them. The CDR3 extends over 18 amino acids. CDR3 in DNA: TGTGCCAGCAGTCTCGGTCTGACAGGAGCTATTAGCAATCAGCCCCAGCATTTT. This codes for CASSLGLTGAISNQPQHF.

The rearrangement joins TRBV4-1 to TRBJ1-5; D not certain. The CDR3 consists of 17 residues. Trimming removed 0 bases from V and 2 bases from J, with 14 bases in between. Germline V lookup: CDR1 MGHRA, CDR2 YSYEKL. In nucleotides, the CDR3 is TGCGCCAGCAGCCAAGATCTGGGTACGATGGGCAATCAGCCCCAGCATTTT. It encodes CASSQDLGTMGNQPQHF.

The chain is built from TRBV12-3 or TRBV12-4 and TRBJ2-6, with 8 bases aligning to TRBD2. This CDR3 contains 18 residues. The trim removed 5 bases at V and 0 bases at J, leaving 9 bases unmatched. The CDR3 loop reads CASSPLTSASSGANVLTF. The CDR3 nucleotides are TGTGCCAGCAGTCCCTTGACTAGCGCCAGCTCTGGGGCCAACGTCCTGACTTTC.

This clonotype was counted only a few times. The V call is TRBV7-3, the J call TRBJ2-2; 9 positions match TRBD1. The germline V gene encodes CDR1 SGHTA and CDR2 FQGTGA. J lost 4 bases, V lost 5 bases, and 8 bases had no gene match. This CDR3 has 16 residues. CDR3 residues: CASSQTGTGSTGELFF. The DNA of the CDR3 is TGTGCCAGCAGCCAGACCGGGACAGGGAGCACCGGGGAGCTGTTTTTT.

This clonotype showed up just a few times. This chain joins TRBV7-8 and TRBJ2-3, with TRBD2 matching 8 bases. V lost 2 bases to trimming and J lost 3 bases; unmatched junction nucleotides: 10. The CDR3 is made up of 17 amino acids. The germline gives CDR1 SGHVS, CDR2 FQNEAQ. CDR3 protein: CASSLSGGAFDTDTQYF. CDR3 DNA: TGTGCCAGCAGCTTATCGGGGGGGGCTTTTGATACAGATACGCAGTATTTT.

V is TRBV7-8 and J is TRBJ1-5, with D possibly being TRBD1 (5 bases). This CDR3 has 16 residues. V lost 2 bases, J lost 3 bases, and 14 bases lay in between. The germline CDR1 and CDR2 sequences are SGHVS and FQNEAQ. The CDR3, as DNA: TGTGCCAGCAGCTTACTATCCGGGGGACCCAATCAGCCCCAGCATTTT. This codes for CASSLLSGGPNQPQHF.

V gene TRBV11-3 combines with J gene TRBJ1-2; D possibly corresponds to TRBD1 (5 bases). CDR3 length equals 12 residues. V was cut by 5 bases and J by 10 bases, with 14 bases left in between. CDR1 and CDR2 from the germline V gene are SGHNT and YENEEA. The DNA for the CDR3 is TGTGCCAGCAGCGCCGGGGCCTCCGACTACACCTTC. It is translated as CASSAGASDYTF.

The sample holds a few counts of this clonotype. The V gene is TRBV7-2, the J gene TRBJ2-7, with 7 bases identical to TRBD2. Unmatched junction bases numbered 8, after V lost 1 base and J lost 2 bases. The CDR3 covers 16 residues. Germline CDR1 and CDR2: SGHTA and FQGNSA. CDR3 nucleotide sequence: TGTGCCAGCAGCTTAGGACCAGCGGGGACCGCCTACGAGCAGTACTTC. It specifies CASSLGPAGTAYEQYF. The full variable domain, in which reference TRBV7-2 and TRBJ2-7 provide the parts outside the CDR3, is GAGVSQSPSNKVTEKGKDVELRCDPISGHTALYWYRQSLGQGLEFLIYFQGNSAPDKSGLPSDRFSAERTGGSVSTLTIQRTQQEDSAVYLCASSLGPAGTAYEQYFGPGTRLTVT.

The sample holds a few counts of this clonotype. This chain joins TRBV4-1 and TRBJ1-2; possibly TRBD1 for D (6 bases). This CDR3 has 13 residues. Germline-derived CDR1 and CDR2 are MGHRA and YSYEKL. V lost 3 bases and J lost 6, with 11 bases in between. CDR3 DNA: TGCGCCAGCAGCCAGATGACAGGCGATGGCTACACCTTC. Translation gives CASSQMTGDGYTF.